This T cell receptor beta chain comes out of a study of cytomegalovirus exposure and HLA in healthy donors. With 60 Vbeta and 13 Jbeta primers, the PCR was carried out. This table comes from immunoSEQ multiplex PCR, and its TCRdb copy is limited to in-frame clones, with some not included. This table holds fewer than 120,000 clones, about 86% found once. Whole-study findings and limits: Cytomegalovirus-associated status was assigned to approximately 160 TCR beta chains. Immune exposure data for these donors was limited to CMV serostatus.

This CDR3 comprises 12 residues. V trimming: 4 bases; J trimming: 11 bases; junction bases outside the gene matches: 4. Germline V gene sequence: CDR1 SEHNR, CDR2 FQNEAQ (reference sequence). Comment on this clone: The target antigen is unknown.

The sequence derives from a man aged 35 to 55 in good health and CMV-seronegative. The V gene is TRBV7-9, the J gene TRBJ1-4; 7 bases match TRBD1. The source material was PBMCs. CDR3 DNA: TGTGCCAGCAGCTCAGGACAGGCTAAACTGTTTTTT. The encoded protein is CASSSGQAKLFF.